The 7 T cell receptor beta chains given below trace back to one sample, sequenced in a study of blood T cell repertoires in COVID-19. The protocol was immunoSEQ multiplex PCR, while the TCRdb copy is restricted to in-frame clones and leaves out a portion. The data contain 150,000 to 200,000 clones, around 76% of them seen just once; the ten biggest clones take up 17%. The sequencing input was PBMCs or T cells enriched from blood (not recorded which). The receptors derive from a woman aged 50 to 60 with acute COVID-19.

This clone was recorded a few times. The chain couples TRBV24-1 to TRBJ2-2, with D maybe TRBD2 (5 bases). The germline V and J ends were trimmed by 0 bases and 1 base, with 5 bases remaining between them. CDR1 and CDR2 (germline): KGHDR, SFDVKD. This CDR3 region has 15 residues. The CDR3 protein is CATSDLRENTGELFF. The CDR3 bases are TGTGCCACCAGTGATTTGCGGGAGAACACCGGGGAGCTGTTTTTT.

V is TRBV28 and J is TRBJ1-2, with D tentatively TRBD1 (5 bases). V was shortened by 3 bases and J by 6 bases, with 11 bases between the two germline ends. Germline CDR1 is MDHEN and CDR2 is SYDVKM. CDR3 length equals 13 residues. The CDR3 loop reads CASSFGGMNGYTF. CDR3 nucleotides: TGTGCCAGCAGTTTTGGGGGGATGAATGGCTACACCTTC.

The chain uses TRBV2 and TRBJ1-1; TRBD1 agrees at 10 bases. Per germline, CDR1 SNHLY and CDR2 FYNNEI. V lost 8 bases, J lost 6 bases, and 9 bases stayed unmatched. The CDR3 has 14 amino acids. CDR3 loop: CASHQGGTGAEAFF. The CDR3 bases are TGTGCCAGCCACCAAGGGGGGACAGGGGCTGAAGCTTTCTTT. Combining the CDR3 with reference TRBV2 and TRBJ1-1 gives the whole variable domain EPEVTQTPSHQVTQMGQEVILRCVPISNHLYFYWYRQILGQKVEFLVSFYNNEISEKSEIFDDQFSVERPDGSNFTLKIRSTKLEDSAMYFCASHQGGTGAEAFFGQGTRLTVV.

The V and J genes are TRBV7-9 and TRBJ1-2, with D perhaps TRBD1 (5 bases). Trimming left V 5 bases short and J 4 bases short, with 11 bases between. This CDR3 has 13 amino acids. Per the germline V gene, CDR1 is SEHNR and CDR2 is FQNEAQ (reference sequence). Here the CDR3 reads CASSHGDSYGYTF. The CDR3 DNA sequence: TGTGCCAGCAGCCACGGAGACAGCTATGGCTACACCTTC.

The chain carries TRBV28 and TRBJ1-1, with unresolved D. The CDR3 has 15 residues. V was pared by 6 bases and J by 0 bases, with 14 bases between. Looked up from germline, CDR1 is MDHEN and CDR2 is SYDVKM. CDR3 loop: CASSLLLSLNTEAFF. CDR3 nucleotide sequence: TGTGCCAGCAGCCTACTCCTATCCTTGAACACTGAAGCTTTCTTT.

The chain employs TRBV23-1 and TRBJ2-1, with 13 nucleotides matching TRBD2. TRBV23-1 is identified as an open reading frame with a role that is uncertain. CDR3 length: 21 amino acids. The J segment lost 0 bases and the V segment lost 1 base, leaving 12 bases of the junction unmatched. CDR3 residues: CASSQCWFGTSGTPSYNEQFF. The CDR3 DNA reads as TGCGCCAGCAGTCAATGTTGGTTCGGGACTAGCGGGACACCCTCCTACAATGAGCAGTTCTTC.

The J gene is TRBJ1-1, the V gene TRBV18; D remains unclear. Trimming cost V 4 bases and J 3 bases, with 9 bases left between them. Looked up from germline, CDR1 is KGHSH and CDR2 is LQKENI. The CDR3 spans 13 residues. The CDR3 sequence: CASSRADDTEAFF. CDR3 nucleotide sequence: TGTGCCAGCTCACGAGCCGATGACACTGAAGCTTTCTTT.